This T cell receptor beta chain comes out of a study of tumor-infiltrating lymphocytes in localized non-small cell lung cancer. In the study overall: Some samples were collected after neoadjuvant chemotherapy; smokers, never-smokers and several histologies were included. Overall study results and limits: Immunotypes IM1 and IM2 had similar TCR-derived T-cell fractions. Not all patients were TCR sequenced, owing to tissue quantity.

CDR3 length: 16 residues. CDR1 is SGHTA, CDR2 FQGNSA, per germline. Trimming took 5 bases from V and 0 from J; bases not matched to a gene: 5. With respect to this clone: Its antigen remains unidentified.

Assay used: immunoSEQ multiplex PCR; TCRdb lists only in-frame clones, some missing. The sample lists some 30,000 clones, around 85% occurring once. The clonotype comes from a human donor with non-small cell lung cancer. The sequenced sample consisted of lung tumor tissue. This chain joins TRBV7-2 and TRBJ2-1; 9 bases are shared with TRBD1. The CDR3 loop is CASSPGQGSSYNEQFF. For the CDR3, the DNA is TGTGCCAGCAGCCCCGGACAGGGGAGCTCCTACAATGAGCAGTTCTTC. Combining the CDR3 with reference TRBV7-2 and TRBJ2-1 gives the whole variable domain GAGVSQSPSNKVTEKGKDVELRCDPISGHTALYWYRQSLGQGLEFLIYFQGNSAPDKSGLPSDRFSAERTGGSVSTLTIQRTQQEDSAVYLCASSPGQGSSYNEQFFGPGTRLTVL.